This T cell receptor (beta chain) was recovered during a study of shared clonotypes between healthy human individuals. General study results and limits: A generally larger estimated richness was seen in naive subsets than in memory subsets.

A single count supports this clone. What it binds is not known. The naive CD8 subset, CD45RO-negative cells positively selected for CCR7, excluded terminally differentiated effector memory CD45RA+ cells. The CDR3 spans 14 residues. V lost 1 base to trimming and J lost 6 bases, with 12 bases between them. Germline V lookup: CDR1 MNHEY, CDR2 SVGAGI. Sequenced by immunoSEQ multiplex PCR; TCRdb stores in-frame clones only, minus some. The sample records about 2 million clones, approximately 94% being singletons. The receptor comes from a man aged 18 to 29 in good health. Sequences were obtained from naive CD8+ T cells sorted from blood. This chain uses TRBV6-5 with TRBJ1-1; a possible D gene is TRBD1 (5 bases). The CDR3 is CASSYYEGTAEAFF. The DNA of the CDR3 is TGTGCCAGCAGTTACTATGAGGGGACCGCTGAAGCTTTCTTT.